What follows are 29 T cell receptor beta chains derived from one specimen sequenced in a study of CD4 and CD8 cells across lung adenocarcinoma regions. TCRdb re-called the PCR reads through MiXCR, storing one row per CDR3 protein. The table records 2,000 or so distinct CDR3 sequences, about three fifths of them present only once. Input material: CD4+ T cells from the margin of a lung tumor. The receptors shown here come from a female donor with lung adenocarcinoma. The CD4 and CD8 labels of this study may be unreliable.

The chain carries TRBV6-1 and TRBJ2-4, with D tentatively TRBD2 (5 bases). Trimming stripped 1 base from V and 13 bases from J, with 23 bases between. The CDR3 spans 16 residues. CDR1 is MNHNS and CDR2 is SASEGT in the germline V gene. The CDR3 coding sequence is TGTGCCAGCAGTGAAGGTTTGGTTCGAGGGTACAATGAGCAGTACTTC. Amino acid sequence: CASSEGLVRGYNEQYF.

This rearrangement joins TRBV10-1 to TRBJ2-1; tentatively, D is TRBD1 or TRBD2 (5 bases each). The J call could be wrong; TRBJ2-7 is a better fit for the DNA end. The CDR3 is 13 residues long. CDR1 WNHNN and CDR2 SYGVQD come from the germline V gene (reference sequence). The CDR3 bases are TGCGCCAGCAGCCAAGGGACCGCCTACGAGCAGTACTTC. Translation gives CASSQGTAYEQYF.

The V and J genes are TRBV4-1 and TRBJ2-1; possibly TRBD2 for D (5 bases). CDR3 size: 15 residues. Per the germline V gene, CDR1 is MGHRA and CDR2 is YSYEKL. Trimming took 6 bases from V and 0 from J, leaving 12 bases between them. This CDR3 is CASSRTSSSYNEQFF. The CDR3 bases are TGCGCCAGCAGTCGAACTAGTTCCTCCTACAATGAGCAGTTCTTC.

J is TRBJ2-1 and V is TRBV27; tentative D call: TRBD2 (5 bases). The better agreement between TRBJ2-5 and the DNA end casts doubt on the J call. CDR1 and CDR2 (germline): MNHEY, SMNVEV (reference sequence). There are 16 residues in the CDR3. DNA for the CDR3: TGTGCCAGCAGCCCACTAGGGTTTCGGGAAGAAGAGACCCAGTACTTC. Protein: CASSPLGFREEETQYF.

This chain uses TRBV6-1 with TRBJ2-5; 11 bases agree with TRBD2. Judging by the DNA end, TRBJ2-7 fits better; the J call may be wrong. Germline values: CDR1 MNHNS, CDR2 SASEGT. The CDR3 length is 16 residues. CDR3 region: CASSPLSSGRAYEQYF. The DNA for the CDR3 is TGTGCCAGCAGTCCCCTAAGTAGCGGGAGGGCCTACGAGCAGTACTTC.

A word on this clonotype: At one of its ends the junction is not consistent with the germline gene, which may arise from a read error. The genes are TRBV27 and TRBJ2-3; D is perhaps TRBD1 or TRBD2 (6 bases each). The CDR3 is 17 amino acids. From germline, CDR1 is MNHEY and CDR2 SMNVEV (reference sequence). The CDR3 sequence is CGSSLGFGGRSAETQYF. The CDR3 nucleotides are TGTGGTAGCAGTTTGGGGTTCGGGGGCCGTAGCGCAGAGACCCAGTATTTC.

This clonotype ranks as medium-sized. V gene TRBV6-5 combines with J gene TRBJ1-4, with D unclear. Germline CDR1 is MNHEY and CDR2 is SVGAGI. Trimming took off 2 bases at V and 8 bases at J, with 12 bases between the two ends. CDR3 length equals 14 residues. The CDR3 here is CASSYLFGKEKLFF. CDR3 nucleotides: TGTGCCAGCAGTTACCTCTTCGGGAAGGAAAAACTGTTTTTT.

This clonotype is judged large (0.1 to 1%). The chain employs TRBV27 and TRBJ2-1, with 8 bases fitting TRBD2. With the DNA end fitting TRBJ2-5 better, the J assignment may be wrong. This CDR3 has 14 residues. Per germline, CDR1 MNHEY and CDR2 SMNVEV (reference sequence). The CDR3 nucleotides read TGTGCCAGCAGTTTGTCCGGGAGGGCTGGGACCCAGTACTTC. Its protein product is CASSLSGRAGTQYF.

The rearrangement joins TRBV27 to TRBJ2-4; D is perhaps TRBD2 (6 bases). Germline assignment: CDR1 MNHEY and CDR2 SMNVEV (reference sequence). V was shortened by 7 bases and J by 8 bases, with 21 bases between the two germline ends. This CDR3 is built from 15 residues. The CDR3 here is CASTNLGGDQDIQYF. DNA for the CDR3: TGTGCCAGCACCAACCTCGGCGGGGACCAAGACATTCAGTACTTC.

Remarks on this clonotype: A read error may account for a junction end that differs from germline. The chain employs TRBV6-5 and TRBJ2-1, with D hard to call. This CDR3 contains 15 residues. CDR1 MNHEY and CDR2 SVGAGI come from the germline V gene. CDR3 residues: CASSSPAGVARTQFF. The DNA of the CDR3 is TGTGCCAGCAGTTCCCCGGCTGGAGTCGCGCGTACGCAGTTCTTT.

The rearrangement links TRBV6-1 to TRBJ2-1; a possible D gene is TRBD1 (5 bases). The V gene's germline CDR1 is MNHNS and CDR2 SASEGT. The CDR3 length is 12 residues. V shed 4 bases and J shed 8 bases, with 9 bases lying between them. The CDR3 coding sequence is TGTGCCAGCAGTGTCCAGGGTGATGAGCAGTTCTTC. Protein: CASSVQGDEQFF.

The count of this clonotype is one. This chain links TRBV10-3 with TRBJ2-7, with 8 bases matching TRBD1. The end of the DNA aligns better with TRBJ2-5, so the J call may be wrong. Per germline, CDR1 ENHRY and CDR2 SYGVKD. The CDR3 length is 15 residues. CDR3 sequence (DNA): TGTGCCATCAGGAGGACCGGACAGGGTGGTGAGACCCAGTACTTC. It yields the protein CAIRRTGQGGETQYF.

A note on this clonotype: Germline is not matched at one junction end, which may reflect a read error. The rearrangement joins TRBV6-1 to TRBJ2-3; D remains unclear. The CDR3 is 13 amino acids. CDR1 and CDR2 from the germline V gene are MNHNS and SASEGT. The CDR3 DNA is TGTGCCAGCAGGATGACTGGCGATAATACCCAGTATTTT. This translates into CASRMTGDNTQYF.

The rearrangement joins TRBV5-6 to TRBJ2-1; D is unclear. Matching the DNA end better, TRBJ2-7 makes the J call doubtful. Per germline, CDR1 SGHDT and CDR2 YYEEEE. This CDR3 comprises 11 residues. DNA for the CDR3: TGTGCCAGCAGCGGATACAATGAGCAGTACTTC. Translation: CASSGYNEQYF.

V is TRBV10-1 and J is TRBJ2-1, with TRBD2 matching over 14 bases. This CDR3 has 18 amino acids. V lost 1 base, J lost 8 bases, and 10 bases stayed unmatched. The germline V gene encodes CDR1 WNHNN and CDR2 SYGVQD (reference sequence). The CDR3 region has the DNA TGCGCCAGCAGTGAGTTCCCTCCGGGACTAGCGGGAGTGGATGAGCAGTTCTTC. Translation gives CASSEFPPGLAGVDEQFF.

This clonotype has just a few counts. The chain employs TRBV27 and TRBJ1-2; TRBD1 matches 8 bases. The V gene end was trimmed by 5 bases and the J gene end by 4 bases; junction bases not matched to a gene: 9. CDR3 length: 15 residues. Germline assignment: CDR1 MNHEY and CDR2 SMNVEV (reference sequence). CDR3 sequence (DNA): TGTGCCAGCAGTCCGACGGACAGGGTAACCTATGGCTACACCTTC. Amino acid sequence: CASSPTDRVTYGYTF.

Only a few counts were recorded for this clonotype. The chain couples TRBV7-6 to TRBJ2-5; the D gene is possibly TRBD2 (5 bases). The CDR3 extends over 16 amino acids. Trimming left V 6 bases short and J 7 bases short, with 24 bases between. CDR1 is SGHVS and CDR2 is FNYEAQ in the germline V gene. The CDR3 is CASSPNPMVSGGTQYF. The CDR3 DNA sequence: TGTGCCAGCAGTCCGAACCCCATGGTGAGCGGTGGGACCCAGTACTTC.

On this clonotype: One end of the junction does not line up with germline, which may come from a read error. The CDR3 region is CASSEGRGPASTETQYF. The CDR3 nucleotides read TGTGCCAGCAGTGAAGGGAGGGGGCCAGCTTCCACAGAGACCCAGTATTTC. V is TRBV6-1 and J is TRBJ2-5; D possibly corresponds to TRBD1 (7 bases). The CDR3 covers 17 residues. Germline V gene lookup returns CDR1 MNHNS and CDR2 SASEGT.

This clonotype was observed a few times. CDR3 sequence: CASSQDKVEGYTF. As DNA, the CDR3 is TGCGCCAGCAGCCAAGATAAAGTTGAGGGCTACACCTTC. V is TRBV4-1 and J is TRBJ1-2; D unresolved. Trimming cost V 0 bases and J 8 bases, with 10 bases left between them. Per the germline V gene, CDR1 is MGHRA and CDR2 is YSYEKL. The CDR3 has 13 amino acids.

This clonotype counts as medium-sized. The chain is built from TRBV14 and TRBJ2-3; D is uncertain. V lost 1 base, J lost 0 bases, and 5 bases lay in between. This CDR3 contains 14 residues. CDR1 SGHDN and CDR2 FVKESK come from the germline V gene. CDR3 in amino acids: CASSQGMSTDTQYF. In DNA, the CDR3 is TGTGCCAGCAGCCAAGGGATGAGCACAGATACGCAGTATTTT.

The CDR3 DNA follows: TGTGCCAGCAGTTACTCGCAGGGAGACAATGAGCAGTTCTTC. This sequence encodes CASSYSQGDNEQFF. The chain has TRBV6-5 and TRBJ2-1; D could derive from TRBD1 or TRBD2 (5 bases each). Trimming took off 0 bases at V and 5 bases at J, with 8 bases between the two ends. This CDR3 spans 14 amino acids. Germline V gives CDR1 MNHEY, CDR2 SVGAGI.

Details on this clonotype: A read error may produce the germline difference seen at one junction end. The chain has TRBV6-1 and TRBJ2-5; D is possibly TRBD2 (5 bases). Germline V CDR1 and CDR2: MNHNS, SASEGT. CDR3 length equals 14 residues. CDR3 sequence: CARRLAGDKDTQYF. The CDR3 coding sequence is TGTGCGAGGCGCCTGGCGGGTGACAAAGATACCCAGTATTTC.

This clonotype is judged medium-sized (0.01 to 0.1%). The CDR3 DNA reads TGTGCCAGCAGCCCCCGGGTAGCGGGGAACACAGATACGCAGTATTTT. Translation: CASSPRVAGNTDTQYF. The rearrangement joins TRBV7-2 to TRBJ2-3, with 8 bases identical to TRBD2. Losses at the gene ends were 5 bases for V and 2 bases for J; bases not matched to a gene: 9. The CDR3 consists of 16 residues. Looked up from germline, CDR1 is SGHTA and CDR2 is FQGNSA.

This chain connects TRBV27 to TRBJ2-1; D possibly corresponds to TRBD2 (6 bases). The J call could be wrong; TRBJ2-4 is a better fit for the DNA end. The CDR3 extends over 15 amino acids. Germline V CDR1 and CDR2: MNHEY, SMNVEV (reference sequence). CDR3 DNA sequence: TGTGCCAGCACCAACCTCGGCGGGGACCAAGAGACTCAGTACTTC. It specifies CASTNLGGDQETQYF.

CDR3 protein: CASSVGTDYGYTF. CDR3 DNA sequence: TGTGCCAGCAGTGTCGGGACAGACTATGGCTACACCTTC. The chain has TRBV6-1 and TRBJ1-2; 7 bases map to TRBD1. The CDR3 has 13 amino acids. Trimming at V came to 4 bases and at J to 3 bases, leaving 2 bases not matched to a gene. Germline V gene sequence: CDR1 MNHNS, CDR2 SASEGT.

By frequency in the sample, this clonotype is medium-sized (0.01 to 0.1%). The rearrangement uses TRBV6-1 and TRBJ1-2, with D tentatively TRBD1 (6 bases). The germline V and J ends were trimmed by 4 bases and 4 bases, with 10 bases remaining between them. CDR3 length: 13 amino acids. Germline V gives CDR1 MNHNS, CDR2 SASEGT. This chain's CDR3 is CASSAQGTYGYTF. Here the CDR3 DNA reads TGTGCCAGCAGTGCACAGGGAACCTATGGCTACACCTTC.

The chain links TRBV27 to TRBJ2-1; 14 nucleotides line up with TRBD2. The V gene end was trimmed by 4 bases and the J gene end by 8 bases; junction bases not matched to a gene: 7. This CDR3 contains 16 residues. In germline, CDR1 is MNHEY, CDR2 SMNVEV (reference sequence). The CDR3 region is CASSSRLAGGTHEQFF. CDR3 nucleotides: TGTGCCAGCAGTTCGAGACTAGCGGGAGGGACGCATGAGCAGTTCTTC.

The rearrangement joins TRBV30 to TRBJ2-2; D unresolved. The germline V gene encodes CDR1 GTSNPN and CDR2 SVGIG (reference sequence). This CDR3 is 13 amino acids long. V lost 4 bases and J 0 bases, leaving 6 bases between the germline ends. DNA of the CDR3: TGTGCCTGGATTAGGGCGAACACCGGGGAGCTGTTTTTT. As protein: CAWIRANTGELFF.

The chain is built from TRBV11-2 and TRBJ1-1, with D possibly TRBD1 on 5 matching bases. The CDR3 consists of 13 residues. The ends were cut back, 1 base at V and 10 bases at J, with 13 bases in the middle. CDR1 is SGHAT, CDR2 FQNNGV, per germline. CDR3 nucleotides: TGTGCCAGCAGCTTAGGAGGACATAGACCAGCTTTCTTT. It codes for CASSLGGHRPAFF.